This passage covers 19 T cell receptor beta chains from one sample sequenced in a study of PD-1 blockade in classical Hodgkin lymphoma. Data came from immunoSEQ multiplex PCR; TCRdb stores just in-frame clones and leaves some out. The sample has tens of thousands of clones, 90% to 95% seen once. Relapses following autologous stem cell transplantation were seen in all patients, with brentuximab vedotin exposure varying. The source was peripheral blood mononuclear cells (PBMCs), collected at baseline. The receptors derive from a human donor with classical Hodgkin lymphoma.

This sequence joins TRBV7-7 and TRBJ2-2, with TRBD1 as a possible D gene (6 bases). CDR3 length: 19 residues. Trimming took off 5 bases at V and 1 base at J, with 23 bases between the two ends. Germline V CDR1 and CDR2: SSHAT, FNYEAQ (reference sequence). CDR3 loop: CASSQIRMSGTKNTGELFF. DNA of the CDR3: TGTGCCAGCAGCCAAATTAGGATGTCCGGGACAAAGAACACCGGGGAGCTGTTTTTT.

The chain recombines TRBV5-5 with TRBJ1-2, with a tentative D call TRBD1 (5 bases). Trimming took 4 bases from V and 7 from J, leaving 17 bases between them. CDR3 length equals 14 residues. CDR1 is SGHKS, CDR2 YYEKEE, per germline (reference sequence). CDR3 sequence: CASSPGEGSSGYTF. As DNA, the CDR3 is TGTGCCAGCAGCCCGGGGGAGGGGTCCAGTGGCTACACCTTC.

This clone occurred once. A junction end diverges from the germline sequence, so it may reflect a read error. At the DNA level, this CDR3 is encoded by other sequences in the same sample as well. J is TRBJ2-7 and V is TRBV9; 9 bases match TRBD1. The CDR3 is 14 amino acids. Looked up from germline, CDR1 is SGDLS and CDR2 is YYNGEE. This CDR3 reads CASSVEGDRDPPNF. The CDR3 nucleotides read TGTGCCAGCAGCGTAGAGGGGGACAGGGACCCGCCAAACTTC.

This clone was recorded only once. The V and J genes are TRBV27 and TRBJ2-7; no clear D. The V end lost 3 bases, the J end lost 3 bases, and 3 bases lay between the germline ends. CDR1 is MNHEY, CDR2 SMNVEV, per germline (reference sequence). The CDR3 consists of 11 residues. CDR3 region: CASSFGYEQYF. The CDR3 DNA reads TGTGCCAGCAGTTTCGGCTACGAGCAGTACTTC.

The gene calls are TRBV9 and TRBJ2-5; 8 bases fit TRBD2. V dropped 6 bases and J dropped 5; count of bases not matched to a gene: 12. Looked up from germline, CDR1 is SGDLS and CDR2 is YYNGEE. The CDR3 covers 15 residues. This CDR3 is CASTVSGGIPETQYF. CDR3 DNA: TGTGCCAGCACAGTATCGGGGGGGATTCCGGAGACCCAGTACTTC.

This chain joins TRBV2 and TRBJ1-5; 12 bases fit TRBD1. V dropped 7 bases and J dropped 1; count of bases not matched to a gene: 11. CDR3 length: 18 residues. Germline assignment: CDR1 SNHLY and CDR2 FYNNEI. CDR3 nucleotides: TGTGCCAGCAATTCGCGGGGACAGGGGGCAAGAAGCAATCAGCCCCAGCATTTT. This encodes CASNSRGQGARSNQPQHF.

The sample holds a few counts of this clone. The V call is TRBV27, the J call TRBJ2-1; D possibly matches TRBD1 or TRBD2 (6 bases each). Trimming shortened V by 7 bases and J by 8 bases, and 18 bases separated the two germline ends. Germline CDR1 and CDR2: MNHEY and SMNVEV (reference sequence). The CDR3 covers 14 residues. CDR3 DNA: TGTGCCAGCAAGAGGGGGGCAGGGTCCGATGAGCAGTTCTTC. Translating it yields CASKRGAGSDEQFF.

The chain carries TRBV19 and TRBJ2-3; 14 positions match TRBD2. From germline, CDR1 is LNHDA and CDR2 SQIVND (reference sequence). The CDR3 runs 16 residues. With V trimmed by 4 bases and J by 6 bases, 6 bases remained unmatched. Here the CDR3 DNA reads TGTGCCAGTAGTACCTCGGGACTAGCGGGGGTTGATACGCAGTATTTT. This translates into CASSTSGLAGVDTQYF.

This clone was observed a single time. In nucleotides, the CDR3 is TGTGCCAGCAGTGAAGGGGCTTTCACAGATACGCAGTATTTT. Protein sequence: CASSEGAFTDTQYF. This rearrangement joins TRBV6-1 to TRBJ2-3; D is unresolved. Trimming cost V 1 base and J 2 bases, with 7 bases left between them. The germline CDR1 and CDR2 sequences are MNHNS and SASEGT. The CDR3 sequence is 14 residues long.

This sequence joins TRBV7-9 and TRBJ2-3; D is possibly TRBD1 or TRBD2 (6 bases each). Trimming shortened V by 0 bases and J by 1 base, and 11 bases separated the two germline ends. The germline V gene encodes CDR1 SEHNR and CDR2 FQNEAQ (reference sequence). The CDR3 extends over 16 amino acids. Written as DNA, the CDR3 is TGTGCCAGCAGCTTAGCCGATGGGGGGCGCACAGATACGCAGTATTTT. It codes for CASSLADGGRTDTQYF.

The chain couples TRBV7-3 to TRBJ1-1; the D is unclear. Deletions cut 2 bases from V and 2 bases from J, with 15 bases between. This CDR3 comprises 16 residues. Looked up from germline, CDR1 is SGHTA and CDR2 is FQGTGA. The CDR3: CASSLGSIGFNTEAFF. DNA for the CDR3: TGTGCCAGCAGCTTAGGGTCTATAGGGTTTAACACTGAAGCTTTCTTT.

V gene TRBV7-9 combines with J gene TRBJ1-1, with D possibly TRBD1 on 5 matching bases. The CDR3 consists of 12 residues. CDR1 and CDR2 from the germline V gene are SEHNR and FQNEAQ (reference sequence). V was trimmed by 5 bases and J by 7 bases, leaving 11 bases between them. The CDR3 protein is CASSLDTSEAFF. CDR3 nucleotide sequence: TGTGCCAGCAGCCTGGACACGAGTGAAGCTTTCTTT.

This clone was detected only once. The rearrangement uses TRBV7-8 and TRBJ2-7; weak D call: TRBD1 (6 bases). Trimming removed 0 bases at V and 3 bases at J, with 12 bases between. CDR3 size: 15 residues. Germline-derived CDR1 and CDR2 are SGHVS and FQNEAQ. The CDR3, as DNA: TGTGCCAGCAGCTTAGCGGCCGGGACACTCTACGAGCAGTACTTC. This gives the protein CASSLAAGTLYEQYF.

The chain is built from TRBV6-5 and TRBJ1-2; TRBD1 matches at 9 bases. The V and J ends lost 2 bases and 5 bases, in that order; junction bases with no gene match: 3. The length of the CDR3 is 14 residues. Germline V gene data show CDR1 as MNHEY and CDR2 as SVGAGI. The CDR3 bases are TGTGCCAGCAGTTACGCGGGACAGGGTTATGGCTACACCTTC. This codes for CASSYAGQGYGYTF.

This chain joins TRBV2 and TRBJ1-5; TRBD1 might be the D (5 bases). The ends were cut back, 6 bases at V and 7 bases at J, with 19 bases in the middle. CDR3 length: 15 amino acids. The germline V gene has CDR1 SNHLY and CDR2 FYNNEI. The CDR3 DNA is TGTGCCAGCAGAATCAGGGTTGGCAGAGGACAGCCCCAGCATTTT. Translated: CASRIRVGRGQPQHF.

The V call is TRBV5-5, the J call TRBJ2-7; 16 nucleotides line up with TRBD2. The length of the CDR3 is 19 residues. CDR1 and CDR2 from the germline V gene are SGHKS and YYEKEE (reference sequence). J gave up 5 bases and V 4 bases, and 15 bases lay outside the gene matches. CDR3 residues: CASSPPGLAGGPVRNEQYF. The CDR3 nucleotides read TGTGCCAGCAGCCCTCCGGGACTAGCGGGAGGGCCAGTTAGAAACGAGCAGTACTTC.

With regard to this clone: This sample also contains other DNA sequences that code for the same CDR3. CDR3 sequence: CASSLGSGELFF. Here the CDR3 DNA reads TGTGCCAGCAGCTTAGGTTCCGGGGAGCTGTTTTTT. The genes are TRBV7-2 and TRBJ2-2; D is unresolved. The CDR3 consists of 12 residues. Deletions cut 1 base from V and 6 bases from J, with 3 bases between. Germline CDR1 and CDR2: SGHTA and FQGNSA. Full variable domain (outside the CDR3, taken from reference TRBV7-2 and TRBJ2-2): GAGVSQSPSNKVTEKGKDVELRCDPISGHTALYWYRQSLGQGLEFLIYFQGNSAPDKSGLPSDRFSAERTGGSVSTLTIQRTQQEDSAVYLCASSLGSGELFFGEGSRLTVL.

The chain links TRBV2 to TRBJ1-2; TRBD1 is a possible D gene (5 bases). The CDR3 extends over 20 amino acids. The germline CDR1 and CDR2 sequences are SNHLY and FYNNEI. V was clipped by 0 bases and J by 2 bases, with 25 bases between them. CDR3 sequence (DNA): TGTGCCAGCAGTGAAGCTTCGTGGATTGGGGGAGAAGTCGGAAACTATGGCTACACCTTC. Translating gives CASSEASWIGGEVGNYGYTF.

The V and J genes are TRBV10-3 and TRBJ2-1; the D is unclear. The germline V gene encodes CDR1 ENHRY and CDR2 SYGVKD. This CDR3 has 10 residues. V lost 11 bases and J lost 9, with 11 bases in between. CDR3 DNA sequence: TGTGCCGCCGCCGAGGTTGAGCAGTTCTTC. Translation gives CAAAEVEQFF.